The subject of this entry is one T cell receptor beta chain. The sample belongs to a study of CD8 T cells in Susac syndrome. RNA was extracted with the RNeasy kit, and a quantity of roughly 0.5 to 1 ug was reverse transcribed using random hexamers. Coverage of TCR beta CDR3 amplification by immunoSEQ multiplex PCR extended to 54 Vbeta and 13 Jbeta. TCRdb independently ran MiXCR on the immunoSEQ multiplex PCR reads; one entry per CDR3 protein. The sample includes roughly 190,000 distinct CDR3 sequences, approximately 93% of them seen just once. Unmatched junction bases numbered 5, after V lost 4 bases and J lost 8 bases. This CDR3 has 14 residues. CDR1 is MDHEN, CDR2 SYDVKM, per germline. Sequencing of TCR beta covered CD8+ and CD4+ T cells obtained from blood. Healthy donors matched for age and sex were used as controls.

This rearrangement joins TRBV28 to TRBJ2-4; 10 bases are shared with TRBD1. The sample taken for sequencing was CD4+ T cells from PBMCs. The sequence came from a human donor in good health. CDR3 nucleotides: TGTGCCAGCAGTTCCGGACAGGGGGTCGACATTCAGTACTTC. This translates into CASSSGQGVDIQYF.